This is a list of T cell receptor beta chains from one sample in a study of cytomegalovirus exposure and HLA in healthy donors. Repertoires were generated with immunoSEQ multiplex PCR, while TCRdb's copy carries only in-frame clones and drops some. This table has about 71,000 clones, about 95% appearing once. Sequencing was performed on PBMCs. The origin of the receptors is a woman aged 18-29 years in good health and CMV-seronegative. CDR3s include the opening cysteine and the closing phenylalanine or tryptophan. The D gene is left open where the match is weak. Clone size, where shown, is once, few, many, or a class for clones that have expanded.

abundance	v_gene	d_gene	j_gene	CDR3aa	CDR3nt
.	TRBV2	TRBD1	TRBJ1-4	CASSDLSRTGEKLFF	TGTGCCAGCAGTGATTTATCCCGGACAGGAGAAAAACTGTTTTTT
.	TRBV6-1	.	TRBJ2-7	CASSETGWYEQYF	TGTGCCAGCAGTGAAACAGGGTGGTACGAGCAGTACTTC
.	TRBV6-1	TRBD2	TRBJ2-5	CASSTLGGGQETQYF	TGTGCCAGCAGTACCCTTGGGGGGGGTCAAGAGACCCAGTACTTC
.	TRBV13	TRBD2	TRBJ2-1	CASSLEAGGTYNEQFF	TGTGCCAGCAGCTTAGAAGCGGGGGGAACCTACAATGAGCAGTTCTTC
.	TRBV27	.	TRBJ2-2	CASSLQGSAGELFF	TGTGCCAGCAGTCTCCAGGGGTCGGCCGGGGAGCTGTTTTTT
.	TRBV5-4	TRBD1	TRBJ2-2	CASSPGTGATGELFF	TGTGCCAGCAGTCCCGGGACAGGGGCCACCGGGGAGCTGTTTTTT
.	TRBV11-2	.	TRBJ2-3	CASSLDGLSTDTQYF	TGTGCCAGCAGCTTAGATGGGCTAAGCACAGATACGCAGTATTTT
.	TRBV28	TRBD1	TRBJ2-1	CATSGTGGNEQFF	TGTGCCACCTCCGGGACAGGGGGCAATGAGCAGTTCTTC
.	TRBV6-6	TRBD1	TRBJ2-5	CASSPGTVGETQYF	TGTGCCAGCAGTCCCGGGACAGTGGGAGAGACCCAGTACTTC
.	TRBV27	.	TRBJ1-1	CASSLGGNTEAFF	TGTGCCAGCAGTTTGGGGGGTAACACTGAAGCTTTCTTT
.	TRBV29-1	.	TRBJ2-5	CSATAETQYF	TGCAGCGCGACAGCAGAGACCCAGTACTTC
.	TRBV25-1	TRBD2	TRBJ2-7	CASSEWKAGELTYEQYF	TGTGCCAGCAGTGAATGGAAAGCGGGAGAATTAACTTACGAGCAGTACTTC
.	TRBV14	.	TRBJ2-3	CASSQHRSDTQYF	TGTGCCAGCAGCCAACATCGGTCAGATACGCAGTATTTT
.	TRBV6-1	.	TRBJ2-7	CASSARGGETYEQYF	TGTGCCAGCAGCGCCCGAGGGGGGGAAACCTACGAGCAGTACTTC
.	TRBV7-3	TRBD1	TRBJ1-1	CASSPQGGDTEAFF	TGTGCCAGCAGCCCGCAGGGGGGTGACACTGAAGCTTTCTTT
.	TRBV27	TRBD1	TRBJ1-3	CASSADRGSGNTIYF	TGTGCCAGCAGTGCTGACAGGGGTTCAGGAAACACCATATATTTT
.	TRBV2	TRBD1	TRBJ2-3	CASSETGIVTDTQYF	TGTGCCAGCAGCGAGACAGGGATCGTCACAGATACGCAGTATTTT
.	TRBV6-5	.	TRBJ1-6	CASNKGGLSSPLHF	TGTGCCAGCAACAAGGGGGGGTTAAGTTCACCCCTCCACTTT
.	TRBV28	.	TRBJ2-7	CASSLGLNSYEQYF	TGTGCCAGCAGTTTGGGACTTAACTCCTACGAGCAGTACTTC
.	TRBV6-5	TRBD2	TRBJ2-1	CASRSAGGSYNEQFF	TGTGCCAGCAGGTCAGCGGGGGGCTCCTACAATGAGCAGTTCTTC
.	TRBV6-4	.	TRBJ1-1	CASSVQENTEAFF	TGTGCCAGCAGTGTACAGGAGAACACTGAAGCTTTCTTT
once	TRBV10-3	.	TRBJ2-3	CAISERQTTTDTQYF	TGTGCCATCAGTGAAAGACAGACCACGACAGATACGCAGTATTTT
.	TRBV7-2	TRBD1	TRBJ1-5	CASSLQTGVSNQPQHF	TGTGCCAGCAGCCTACAGACAGGGGTTAGCAATCAGCCCCAGCATTTT
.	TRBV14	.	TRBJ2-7	CASSQDSAGVLTYEQYF	TGTGCCAGCAGCCAAGATTCAGCCGGGGTCTTGACCTACGAGCAGTACTTC
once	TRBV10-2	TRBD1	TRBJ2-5	CASGDSPQTQYF	TGCGCCAGCGGGGACAGTCCCCAGACCCAGTACTTC
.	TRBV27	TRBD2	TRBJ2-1	CASSPGGGGSNNEQFF	TGTGCCAGCAGTCCCGGTGGGGGGGGTAGTAACAATGAGCAGTTCTTC
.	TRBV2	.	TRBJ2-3	CASSEAFGPQGSMADTQYF	TGTGCCAGCAGTGAAGCGTTCGGGCCACAGGGAAGCATGGCAGATACGCAGTATTTT
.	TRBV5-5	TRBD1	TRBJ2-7	CASSWGTGSYEQYF	TGTGCCAGCAGCTGGGGGACAGGGAGTTACGAGCAGTACTTC
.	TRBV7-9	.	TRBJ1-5	CASSPDSSNQPQHF	TGTGCCAGCAGTCCAGACTCCAGCAATCAGCCCCAGCATTTT